The 9 T cell receptor beta chains listed next were all sequenced from one sample in a study of blood T cell repertoires in COVID-19. Generated by immunoSEQ multiplex PCR, the TCRdb table keeps only in-frame clones and is missing some. The table has 50,000 or so clones, approximately 80% seen once. Sequencing was carried out using peripheral blood. These receptors originate from a middle-aged man with acute or convalescent COVID-19.

The V and J genes are TRBV30 and TRBJ2-5; D might be TRBD2 (6 bases). The CDR3 covers 15 residues. Germline CDR1 is GTSNPN and CDR2 is SVGIG (reference sequence). Trimming removed 1 base at V and 0 bases at J, with 12 bases between. CDR3 nucleotide sequence: TGTGCCTGGAGTGCCCCCTGGAGGGACCAAGAGACCCAGTACTTC. Translation: CAWSAPWRDQETQYF.

CDR3 amino acids: CASSTGQGVYGYTF. The CDR3 nucleotides are TGTGCCAGCAGCACTGGACAGGGGGTCTATGGCTACACCTTC. The chain is built from TRBV11-2 and TRBJ1-2, with 10 bases aligning to TRBD1. Germline lookup yields CDR1 SGHAT and CDR2 FQNNGV. The CDR3 is 14 amino acids. With V trimmed by 5 bases and J by 4 bases, 4 bases remained unmatched.

This sequence joins TRBV24-1 and TRBJ2-1, with D possibly TRBD1 on 6 matching bases. The V end lost 4 bases, the J end lost 6 bases, and 15 bases lay between the germline ends. Germline assignment: CDR1 KGHDR and CDR2 SFDVKD. CDR3 length equals 15 residues. The CDR3 is CATSDQKQGRNEQFF. For the CDR3, the DNA is TGTGCCACCAGTGACCAGAAACAGGGACGCAATGAGCAGTTCTTC.

The chain combines TRBV24-1 with TRBJ1-5; no firm D call. This CDR3 has 15 amino acids. Per germline, CDR1 KGHDR and CDR2 SFDVKD. Trimming cost V 5 bases and J 5 bases, with 15 bases left between them. CDR3 sequence: CATSGQEGGYQPQHF. The CDR3 bases are TGTGCCACCAGTGGCCAAGAAGGAGGATATCAGCCCCAGCATTTT.

This clone turned up a few times. The chain is built from TRBV19 and TRBJ2-3; 9 positions match TRBD2. This CDR3 contains 14 residues. The J segment lost 4 bases and the V segment lost 3 bases, leaving 2 bases of the junction unmatched. The V gene's germline CDR1 is LNHDA and CDR2 SQIVND (reference sequence). The CDR3 bases are TGTGCCAGTAGTATGGGCGGGGGGGCAGATACGCAGTATTTT. It yields the protein CASSMGGGADTQYF.

V gene TRBV15 combines with J gene TRBJ2-6; 7 positions match TRBD1. V was pared by 3 bases and J by 0 bases, with 2 bases of the junction left unmatched. Germline CDR1 and CDR2: LNHNV and YYDKDF (reference sequence). The CDR3 sequence is 16 residues long. In DNA form, the CDR3 reads TGTGCCACCAGCAGGGACAGGAACTCTGGGGCCAACGTCCTGACTTTC. It yields the protein CATSRDRNSGANVLTF.

The chain links TRBV3-1 (or the pseudogene TRBV3-2) to TRBJ2-1; D is possibly TRBD2 (5 bases). CDR3 length: 13 residues. The V end was cut by 2 bases, the J end by 6 bases, with 8 bases between. CDR1 is LGHDT, CDR2 YNNKEL, per germline (reference sequence). The CDR3 sequence is CASSQSGINEQFF. CDR3 bases: TGTGCCAGCAGCCAATCGGGGATCAATGAGCAGTTCTTC.

The chain employs TRBV2 and TRBJ2-1; no firm D call. In germline, CDR1 is SNHLY, CDR2 FYNNEI. The CDR3 spans 10 residues. V shed 3 bases and J shed 9 bases, with 3 bases lying between them. The CDR3 DNA reads TGTGCCAGCAGTGACCGTGAGCAGTTCTTC. Its protein is CASSDREQFF.

The chain employs TRBV7-9 and TRBJ2-3; tentatively, D is TRBD2 (5 bases). The CDR3 length is 15 residues. The germline gives CDR1 SEHNR, CDR2 FQNEAQ (reference sequence). The germline V and J ends were trimmed by 5 bases and 2 bases, with 14 bases remaining between them. The CDR3 spells CASSGSGKNTDTQYF. CDR3 DNA sequence: TGTGCCAGCAGCGGTTCCGGGAAGAACACAGATACGCAGTATTTT.